This passage covers 8 T cell receptor beta chains from one sample sequenced in a study of cytomegalovirus exposure and HLA in healthy donors. In the PCR, 60 Vbeta and 13 Jbeta primers were used. Sequencing used immunoSEQ multiplex PCR; TCRdb keeps in-frame clones, though not all of them. The data contain roughly 180,000 clones, 78% of them seen just once; the ten biggest clones take up approximately 2.6%. Sequenced sample: PBMCs. Receptor source: a female donor in good health and CMV-seronegative.

This chain connects TRBV5-6 to TRBJ2-5, with 12 bases matching TRBD2. The CDR3 spans 15 residues. The germline V gene encodes CDR1 SGHDT and CDR2 YYEEEE. Losses at the gene ends were 3 bases for V and 2 bases for J; bases not matched to a gene: 2. In DNA, the CDR3 is TGTGCCAGCAGCTACGGGACTAGCGGGCAAGAGACCCAGTACTTC. Protein: CASSYGTSGQETQYF.

On this clone itself: One end of the junction does not line up with germline, which may come from a read error. The rearrangement links TRBV7-9 to TRBJ1-2, with 12 bases matching TRBD1. Germline assignment: CDR1 SEHNR and CDR2 FQNEAQ (reference sequence). The CDR3 has 15 amino acids. CDR3 amino acids: CSSSLSGQGANGYTF. The CDR3 DNA follows: TGTTCCAGCAGCCTATCGGGACAGGGGGCGAATGGCTACACCTTC.

This clone was observed a few times. V gene TRBV18 combines with J gene TRBJ2-3; D may be TRBD1 (5 bases). The CDR3 totals 14 residues. V was trimmed by 3 bases and J by 6 bases, leaving 13 bases between them. Germline V gene data show CDR1 as KGHSH and CDR2 as LQKENI. CDR3 nucleotide sequence: TGTGCCAGCTCACCTCAGTCCAGGGCGGATACGCAGTATTTT. Translation: CASSPQSRADTQYF.

This clone was observed a handful of times. J is TRBJ2-3 and V is TRBV28; 9 nucleotides agree with TRBD1. CDR3 length: 14 residues. CDR1 MDHEN and CDR2 SYDVKM come from the germline V gene. The J segment lost 3 bases and the V segment lost 4 bases, leaving 2 bases of the junction unmatched. The CDR3 sequence is CASSSDRGTDTQYF. As DNA, the CDR3 is TGTGCCAGCAGTTCGGACAGGGGAACAGATACGCAGTATTTT.

This rearrangement joins TRBV28 to TRBJ1-1, with D maybe TRBD1 (6 bases). The germline CDR1 and CDR2 sequences are MDHEN and SYDVKM. V lost 2 bases to trimming and J lost 5 bases, with 12 bases between them. CDR3 length equals 14 residues. CDR3 amino acids: CASSLVGARTEAFF. The DNA of the CDR3 is TGTGCCAGCAGTTTAGTGGGGGCGAGAACTGAAGCTTTCTTT.

This clone was counted a few times. The chain carries TRBV7-9 and TRBJ2-3; 8 bases map to TRBD1. The CDR3 runs to 16 residues. J gave up 1 base and V 3 bases, and 6 bases lay outside the gene matches. Germline CDR1 is SEHNR and CDR2 is FQNEAQ (reference sequence). CDR3 nucleotide sequence: TGTGCCAGCAGCTTTCAGGGGGCTTCGGGCACAGATACGCAGTATTTT. Protein sequence: CASSFQGASGTDTQYF. Filled out from reference TRBV7-9 and TRBJ2-3, the complete variable domain reads DTGVSQNPRHKITKRGQNVTFRCDPISEHNRLYWYRQTLGQGPEFLTYFQNEAQLEKSRLLSDRFSAERPKGSFSTLEIQRTEQGDSAMYLCASSFQGASGTDTQYFGPGTRLTVL.

V usage is TRBV29-1 and J usage is TRBJ2-7, with a tentative D call TRBD1 (6 bases). Germline CDR1 is SQVTM and CDR2 is ANQGSEA. Trimming took 1 base from V and 3 from J, leaving 7 bases between them. This CDR3 region has 12 residues. The CDR3 loop is CSVEGGRYEQYF. The DNA for the CDR3 is TGCAGCGTTGAAGGGGGGCGCTACGAGCAGTACTTC.

The J gene is TRBJ1-4, the V gene TRBV5-4; 9 bases line up with TRBD1. Germline V gene lookup returns CDR1 SGHNT and CDR2 YYREEE (reference sequence). J lost 8 bases, V lost 0 bases, and 5 bases had no gene match. CDR3 length: 15 amino acids. The CDR3 DNA reads TGTGCCAGCAGCTTGGGACGGACAGGGGAGGAAAAACTGTTTTTT. Its protein is CASSLGRTGEEKLFF.